One sample yielded the 32 T cell receptor beta chains listed below, sequenced in a study of vaccination and CD4 T cells after COVID-19. For these receptors, no antigen is known. Treatment in this sample: roughly ten-day PBMC culture with coronavirus spike peptide pools or control peptides (ViraFEST assay). An Oncomine TCR Beta short-read assay was used to sequence the DNA from cultured CD4+ T cells. MiXCR was run by TCRdb on the PCR reads, yielding one entry per CDR3 protein. The sample holds fewer than 30,000 distinct CDR3 sequences, around 64% seen once. The sequences come from CD4+ T cells from blood, cultured in vitro, collected after SARS-CoV-2 vaccination. The receptors come from a human donor who received a COVID-19 vaccine.

The chain's CDR3 is CASSLQGNGANVLTF. CDR3 nucleotide sequence: TGTGCCAGCTCATTACAGGGTAATGGGGCCAACGTCCTGACTTTC. This chain uses TRBV18 with TRBJ2-6, with a weak D call TRBD1 (6 bases). V was clipped by 5 bases and J by 3 bases, with 11 bases between them. The CDR3 is 15 amino acids. Per germline, CDR1 KGHSH and CDR2 LQKENI.

This chain uses TRBV7-2 with TRBJ1-4, with a possible D match to TRBD1 (5 bases). This CDR3 is built from 14 residues. The V end lost 5 bases, the J end lost 0 bases, and 7 bases lay between the germline ends. Germline lookup yields CDR1 SGHTA and CDR2 FQGNSA. Written as DNA, the CDR3 is TGTGCCAGCAGCCCGGGACCAACTAATGAAAAACTGTTTTTT. It translates to CASSPGPTNEKLFF.

V and J are TRBV7-8 and TRBJ1-1; 9 nucleotides line up with TRBD1. The V and J ends lost 0 bases and 3 bases, in that order; junction bases with no gene match: 5. CDR3 length: 16 amino acids. The germline CDR1 and CDR2 sequences are SGHVS and FQNEAQ. The CDR3 nucleotides read TGTGCCAGCAGCTTAGCGGGACAGGGCGCCTACACTGAAGCTTTCTTT. It is translated as CASSLAGQGAYTEAFF. The full variable domain, rest sourced from reference TRBV7-8 and TRBJ1-1, is GAGVSQSPRYKVAKRGQDVALRCDPISGHVSLFWYQQALGQGPEFLTYFQNEAQLDKSGLPSDRFFAERPEGSVSTLKIQRTQQEDSAVYLCASSLAGQGAYTEAFFGQGTRLTVV.

The chain employs TRBV30 and TRBJ2-3; 7 bases are shared with TRBD2. J was trimmed by 3 bases and V by 5 bases; bases with no gene match: 11. CDR1 is GTSNPN and CDR2 is SVGIG in the germline V gene (reference sequence). CDR3 size: 15 residues. CDR3 amino acids: CAWRLTGGPTDTQYF. In nucleotides, the CDR3 is TGTGCCTGGCGTCTTACGGGGGGACCAACAGATACGCAGTATTTT.

Regarding this clonotype: A junction boundary mismatches the germline segment, possibly from a read error. The chain uses TRBV11-3 and TRBJ1-2, with D possibly TRBD1 on 6 matching bases. CDR3 length equals 14 residues. Per the germline V gene, CDR1 is SGHNT and CDR2 is YENEEA. Here the CDR3 reads CASSPTPDSYGYIF. The CDR3 DNA reads as TGTGCCAGCAGCCCTACTCCGGACAGCTATGGCTACATCTTC.

The V gene is TRBV6-5, the J gene TRBJ1-1; no firm D call. Trimming cost V 4 bases and J 1 base, with 10 bases left between them. CDR3 size: 14 residues. Per germline, CDR1 MNHEY and CDR2 SVGAGI. The CDR3 here is CASSSPIRNTEAFF. CDR3 coding DNA: TGTGCCAGCAGTTCCCCCATCCGGAACACTGAAGCTTTCTTT.

The V gene is TRBV12-3 or TRBV12-4, the J gene TRBJ1-2, with a tentative D call TRBD1 (6 bases). The CDR3 spans 12 residues. Trimming removed 6 bases at V and 7 bases at J, with 12 bases between. The CDR3 sequence: CASSPQGPGYTF. The CDR3 DNA reads TGTGCCAGCAGCCCACAGGGACCTGGCTACACCTTC.

The genes are TRBV20-1 and TRBJ1-1; a weak D match, TRBD1 (6 bases). Germline V gene lookup returns CDR1 DFQATT and CDR2 SNEGSKA (reference sequence). CDR3 size: 13 residues. V lost 5 bases and J lost 4, with 14 bases in between. CDR3 DNA sequence: TGCAGTGCTTCACAGGGCAGAGGCACTGAAGCTTTCTTT. Translated: CSASQGRGTEAFF.

The chain uses TRBV11-3 and TRBJ2-5, with 7 bases lining up with TRBD1. This CDR3 comprises 15 residues. With 4 bases clipped from V and 5 bases from J, the junction kept 10 bases outside the gene matches. The germline V gene has CDR1 SGHNT and CDR2 YENEEA. The CDR3: CASSYQTGSTETQYF. The CDR3 DNA is TGTGCCAGCAGCTATCAGACAGGGTCTACGGAGACCCAGTACTTC.

This clonotype was counted only a few times. The chain recombines TRBV24-1 with TRBJ1-5; no clear D. The ends were cut back, 4 bases at V and 4 bases at J, with 7 bases in the middle. From germline, CDR1 is KGHDR and CDR2 SFDVKD. This CDR3 is 13 amino acids long. The CDR3 DNA sequence: TGTGCCACCAGTGAAAACAGAAATCAGCCCCAGCATTTT. Translation: CATSENRNQPQHF.

The chain carries TRBV7-9 and TRBJ1-2; tentative D call: TRBD1 (5 bases). In germline, CDR1 is SEHNR, CDR2 FQNEAQ (reference sequence). Trimming pared 0 bases from V and 7 bases from J, leaving 12 bases between. The CDR3 length is 14 residues. The CDR3 bases are TGTGCCAGCAGCTTAGCGGGGGGAGAGAGTGGCTACACCTTC. Protein product: CASSLAGGESGYTF.

V is TRBV20-1 and J is TRBJ2-7; 10 bases align to TRBD2. The CDR3 has 14 amino acids. Germline CDR1 and CDR2: DFQATT and SNEGSKA (reference sequence). V lost 7 bases to trimming and J lost 6 bases; unmatched junction nucleotides: 12. CDR3 region: CSGAGSGGELEQYF. CDR3 sequence (DNA): TGCAGTGGAGCCGGAAGCGGGGGGGAACTCGAGCAGTACTTC.

This clonotype was counted only a few times. V usage is TRBV2 and J usage is TRBJ1-2; unclear D gene. Trimming cost V 2 bases and J 0 bases, with 7 bases left between them. CDR1 and CDR2 (germline): SNHLY, FYNNEI. CDR3 length: 14 residues. This chain's CDR3 is CASSERTANYGYTF. The CDR3 nucleotides are TGTGCCAGCAGTGAACGGACGGCTAACTATGGCTACACCTTC.

The chain couples TRBV6-2 or TRBV6-3 to TRBJ1-2; D call uncertain. This CDR3 comprises 13 residues. Germline CDR1 MNHEY, CDR2 SVGEGT. The germline V and J ends were trimmed by 0 bases and 7 bases, with 9 bases remaining between them. Here the CDR3 reads CASSYSTEGGYTF. CDR3 nucleotides: TGTGCCAGCAGTTACTCGACGGAAGGTGGCTACACCTTC.

The rearrangement joins TRBV11-3 to TRBJ2-5; D not certain. Germline assignment: CDR1 SGHNT and CDR2 YENEEA. V dropped 5 bases and J dropped 4 bases, with 8 bases sitting between them. This CDR3 has 12 residues. Here the CDR3 reads CASSPDGETQYF. CDR3 in DNA: TGTGCCAGCAGCCCCGACGGAGAGACCCAGTACTTC.

This chain joins TRBV6-1 and TRBJ2-4, with 7 bases aligning to TRBD2. Germline V gives CDR1 MNHNS, CDR2 SASEGT. This CDR3 has 14 residues. V dropped 7 bases and J dropped 3; count of bases not matched to a gene: 6. CDR3 residues: CASTAGGGKNIQYF. As DNA, the CDR3 is TGTGCCAGCACCGCTGGGGGGGGCAAAAACATTCAGTACTTC.

The CDR3 sequence is CASSSGTGANTEAFF. The CDR3, as DNA: TGCGCCAGCAGCTCCGGGACAGGGGCGAACACTGAAGCTTTCTTT. The chain joins TRBV5-1 to TRBJ1-1, with 10 bases lining up with TRBD1. The V gene end was trimmed by 3 bases and the J gene end by 1 base; junction bases not matched to a gene: 3. The CDR3 is 15 amino acids. The V gene's germline CDR1 is SGHRS and CDR2 YFSETQ.

The chain employs TRBV25-1 and TRBJ2-7, with D possibly matching TRBD1 (5 bases). Per germline, CDR1 MGHDK and CDR2 SYGVNS. CDR3 size: 13 residues. The V gene lost 6 bases and the J gene lost 0 bases, with 9 bases spanning the gap. The chain's CDR3 is CASRADTSYEQYF. CDR3 nucleotide sequence: TGTGCCAGCAGGGCGGACACCTCCTACGAGCAGTACTTC.

The sample holds a few counts of this clonotype. This rearrangement joins TRBV15 to TRBJ2-3, with 7 nucleotides matching TRBD1. Looked up from germline, CDR1 is LNHNV and CDR2 is YYDKDF (reference sequence). The CDR3 loop spans 14 amino acids. The V gene end was trimmed by 5 bases and the J gene end by 3 bases; junction bases not matched to a gene: 5. The CDR3: CATSHRGGTDTQYF. Here the CDR3 DNA reads TGTGCCACCAGCCACAGGGGTGGAACAGATACGCAGTATTTT.

The rearrangement joins TRBV19 to TRBJ1-1, with D perhaps matching TRBD1 (6 bases). CDR1 and CDR2 (germline): LNHDA, SQIVND (reference sequence). This CDR3 has 15 residues. Trimming took off 3 bases at V and 1 base at J, with 12 bases between the two ends. CDR3 nucleotide sequence: TGTGCCAGTAGTATCCATTTGGGGGCGAACACTGAAGCTTTCTTT. Translation gives CASSIHLGANTEAFF. The full variable domain, its missing parts supplied by reference TRBV19 and TRBJ1-1, is DGGITQSPKYLFRKEGQNVTLSCEQNLNHDAMYWYRQDPGQGLRLIYYSQIVNDFQKGDIAEGYSVSREKKESFPLTVTSAQKNPTAFYLCASSIHLGANTEAFFGQGTRLTVV.

The rearrangement joins TRBV6-5 to TRBJ1-4, with D perhaps matching TRBD1 (6 bases). From germline, CDR1 is MNHEY and CDR2 SVGAGI. Trimming shortened V by 0 bases and J by 0 bases, and 8 bases separated the two germline ends. This CDR3 has 16 amino acids. The CDR3 region has the DNA TGTGCCAGCAGTTACTCCCGGACAGCAACTAATGAAAAACTGTTTTTT. This gives the protein CASSYSRTATNEKLFF.

The chain combines TRBV2 with TRBJ1-6; perhaps TRBD1 as D (5 bases). CDR1 and CDR2 (germline): SNHLY, FYNNEI. The CDR3 has 15 amino acids. With 8 bases removed from V and 8 bases from J, the gap between germline ends came to 19 bases. CDR3 residues: CASSQNTAGDSPLHF. CDR3 bases: TGTGCCAGCTCCCAAAACACGGCGGGGGATTCACCCCTCCACTTT.

CDR3 DNA: TGCGCCAGCAGCCAAGATTCCCTTGGGGCTAGCGGGGAGGGGGATACGCAGTATTTT. Its protein product is CASSQDSLGASGEGDTQYF. This chain connects TRBV4-1 to TRBJ2-3, with 9 nucleotides matching TRBD2. V was pared by 0 bases and J by 6 bases, with 16 bases of the junction left unmatched. The CDR3 runs to 19 residues. The V gene's germline CDR1 is MGHRA and CDR2 YSYEKL.

This rearrangement joins TRBV7-8 to TRBJ1-5; possibly TRBD1 for D (5 bases). This CDR3 has 16 amino acids. Germline V gene lookup returns CDR1 SGHVS and CDR2 FQNEAQ. V lost 1 base and J lost 2, with 12 bases in between. The CDR3 region has the DNA TGTGCCAGCAGCTTAGTTCGGGGGTTGGGCAATCAGCCCCAGCATTTT. Translation: CASSLVRGLGNQPQHF.

The chain joins TRBV18 to TRBJ2-2; no firm D call. The length of the CDR3 is 14 residues. The V end was cut by 1 base, the J end by 1 base, with 4 bases between. From germline, CDR1 is KGHSH and CDR2 LQKENI. The CDR3 DNA sequence: TGTGCCAGCTCACCACAAGGGAACACCGGGGAGCTGTTTTTT. This translates into CASSPQGNTGELFF.

The rearrangement links TRBV25-1 to TRBJ1-3; the match to TRBD1 covers 11 bases. CDR3 length: 14 amino acids. Unmatched junction bases numbered 5, after V lost 5 bases and J lost 8 bases. Germline values: CDR1 MGHDK, CDR2 SYGVNS. The CDR3 sequence: CASSPGQGDHTIYF. The CDR3 region has the DNA TGTGCCAGCAGTCCGGGACAGGGGGACCACACCATATATTTT.

This chain uses TRBV6-1 with TRBJ1-2; no firm D call. V lost 6 bases, J lost 0 bases, and 8 bases lay in between. Germline loops: CDR1 MNHNS, CDR2 SASEGT. CDR3 length: 13 amino acids. CDR3 nucleotide sequence: TGTGCCAGCAGCCCCTCGGCTAACTATGGCTACACCTTC. This encodes CASSPSANYGYTF.

Only a few counts were recorded for this clonotype. CDR3 amino acids: CASSILASQETQYF. In nucleotides, the CDR3 is TGTGCCAGTAGTATCCTAGCATCACAAGAGACCCAGTACTTC. This chain uses TRBV19 with TRBJ2-5; D is possibly TRBD2 (5 bases). V lost 3 bases and J lost 2, with 10 bases in between. Per the germline V gene, CDR1 is LNHDA and CDR2 is SQIVND (reference sequence). This CDR3 region has 14 residues.

This clonotype was observed a handful of times. The rearrangement uses TRBV20-1 and TRBJ2-1, with 9 bases aligning to TRBD2. Trimming cost V 0 bases and J 3 bases; bases outside gene matches: 12. Germline V CDR1 and CDR2: DFQATT, SNEGSKA (reference sequence). The CDR3 has 18 amino acids. The CDR3 region has the DNA TGCAGTGCTAGAGAGGGGGGGGCCGGACTAGCGTACTACAATGAGCAGTTCTTC. Encoded protein: CSAREGGAGLAYYNEQFF.

The V and J genes are TRBV20-1 and TRBJ2-1; 12 bases align to TRBD2. The V segment lost 0 bases and the J segment 4 bases; nucleotides outside the gene matches: 7. Germline V lookup: CDR1 DFQATT, CDR2 SNEGSKA (reference sequence). This CDR3 is built from 17 residues. In nucleotides, the CDR3 is TGCAGTGCTAGAGACTCTAGCGGGGGGGCAAGGTACAATGAGCAGTTCTTC. Encoded protein: CSARDSSGGARYNEQFF.

This clonotype came up a few times. The chain uses TRBV15 and TRBJ2-4; D remains ambiguous. CDR1 is LNHNV, CDR2 YYDKDF, per germline (reference sequence). V was shortened by 0 bases and J by 5 bases, with 8 bases between the two germline ends. The CDR3 consists of 14 residues. The CDR3 region has the DNA TGTGCCACCAGCAGAGAGTATGGGGAAAACATTCAGTACTTC. It codes for CATSREYGENIQYF.

This sequence joins TRBV7-2 and TRBJ2-7; D might be TRBD2 (5 bases). The CDR3 loop spans 13 amino acids. Germline CDR1 and CDR2: SGHTA and FQGNSA. V was cut by 5 bases and J by 0 bases, with 8 bases left in between. The CDR3 loop reads CASSDGNSYEQYF. The DNA of the CDR3 is TGTGCCAGCAGCGACGGGAACTCCTACGAGCAGTACTTC.